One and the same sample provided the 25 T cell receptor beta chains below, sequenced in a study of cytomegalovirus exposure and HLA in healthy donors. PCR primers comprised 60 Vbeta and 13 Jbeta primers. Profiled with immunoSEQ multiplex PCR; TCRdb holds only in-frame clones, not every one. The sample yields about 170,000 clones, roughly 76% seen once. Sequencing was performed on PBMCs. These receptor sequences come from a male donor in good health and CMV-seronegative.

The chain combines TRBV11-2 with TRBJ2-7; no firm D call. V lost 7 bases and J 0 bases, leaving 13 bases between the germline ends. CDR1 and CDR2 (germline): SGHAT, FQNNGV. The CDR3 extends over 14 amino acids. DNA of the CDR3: TGTGCCAGCACCACAAAAAGTACCTCCTACGAGCAGTACTTC. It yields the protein CASTTKSTSYEQYF.

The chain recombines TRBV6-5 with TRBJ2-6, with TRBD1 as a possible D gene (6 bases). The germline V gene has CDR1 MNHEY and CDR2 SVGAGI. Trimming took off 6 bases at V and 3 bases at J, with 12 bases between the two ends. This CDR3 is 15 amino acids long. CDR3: CASRDPGVGANVLTF. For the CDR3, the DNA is TGTGCCAGCAGGGACCCAGGGGTTGGGGCCAACGTCCTGACTTTC.

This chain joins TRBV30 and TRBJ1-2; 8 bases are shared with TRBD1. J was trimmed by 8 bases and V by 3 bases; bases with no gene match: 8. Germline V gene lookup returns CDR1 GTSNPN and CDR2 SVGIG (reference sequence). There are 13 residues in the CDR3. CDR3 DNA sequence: TGTGCCTGGAGCCGACAGGGGAATAGAGGCTACACCTTC. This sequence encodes CAWSRQGNRGYTF.

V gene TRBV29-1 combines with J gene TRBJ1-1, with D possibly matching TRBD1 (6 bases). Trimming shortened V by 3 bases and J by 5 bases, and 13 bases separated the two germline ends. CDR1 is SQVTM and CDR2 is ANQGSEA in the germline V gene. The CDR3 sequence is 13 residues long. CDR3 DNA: TGCAGCGTTGACACTACAGGGAGTACTGAAGCTTTCTTT. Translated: CSVDTTGSTEAFF.

Here the CDR3 reads CASSLAQGAQETQYF. The CDR3 DNA follows: TGCGCCAGCAGCTTGGCCCAAGGGGCCCAAGAGACCCAGTACTTC. This rearrangement joins TRBV5-1 to TRBJ2-5, with D tentatively TRBD1 (5 bases). This CDR3 has 15 residues. With 0 bases removed from V and 1 base from J, the gap between germline ends came to 10 bases. Germline lookup yields CDR1 SGHRS and CDR2 YFSETQ.

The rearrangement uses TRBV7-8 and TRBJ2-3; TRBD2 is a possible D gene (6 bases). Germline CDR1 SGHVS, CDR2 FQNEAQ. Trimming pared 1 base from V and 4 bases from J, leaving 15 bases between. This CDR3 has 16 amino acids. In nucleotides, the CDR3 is TGTGCCAGCAGCTTAGGAGGTAGCGGTAGCTCAGATACGCAGTATTTT. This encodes CASSLGGSGSSDTQYF.

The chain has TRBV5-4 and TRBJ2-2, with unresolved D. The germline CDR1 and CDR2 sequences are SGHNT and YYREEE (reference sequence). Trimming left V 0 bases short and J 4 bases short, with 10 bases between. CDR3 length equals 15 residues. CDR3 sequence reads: CASSLELRGTGELFF. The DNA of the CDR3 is TGTGCCAGCAGCTTGGAGTTGCGCGGCACCGGGGAGCTGTTTTTT.

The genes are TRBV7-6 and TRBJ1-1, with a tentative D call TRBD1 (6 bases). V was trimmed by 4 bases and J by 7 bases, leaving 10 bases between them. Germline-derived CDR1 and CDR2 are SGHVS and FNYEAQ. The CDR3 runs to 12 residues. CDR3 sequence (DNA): TGTGCCAGCAGCTCCCAGGGGATTGAAGCTTTCTTT. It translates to CASSSQGIEAFF.

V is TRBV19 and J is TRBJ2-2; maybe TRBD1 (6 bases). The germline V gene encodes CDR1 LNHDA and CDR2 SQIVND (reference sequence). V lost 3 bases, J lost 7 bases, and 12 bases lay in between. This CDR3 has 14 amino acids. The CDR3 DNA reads TGTGCCAGTAGTATGGACAGACGCTACGGGGAGCTGTTTTTT. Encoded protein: CASSMDRRYGELFF.

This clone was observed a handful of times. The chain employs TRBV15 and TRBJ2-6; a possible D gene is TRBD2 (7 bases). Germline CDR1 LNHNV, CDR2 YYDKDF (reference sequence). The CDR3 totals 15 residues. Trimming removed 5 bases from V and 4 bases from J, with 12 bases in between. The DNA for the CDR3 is TGTGCCACCAGCCGCCGGGGGGCCGGGGCCAACGTCCTGACTTTC. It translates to CATSRRGAGANVLTF. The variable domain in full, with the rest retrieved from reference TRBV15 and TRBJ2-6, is DAMVIQNPRYQVTQFGKPVTLSCSQTLNHNVMYWYQQKSSQAPKLLFHYYDKDFNNEADTPDNFQSRRPNTSFCFLDIRSPGLGDTAMYLCATSRRGAGANVLTFGAGSRLTVL.

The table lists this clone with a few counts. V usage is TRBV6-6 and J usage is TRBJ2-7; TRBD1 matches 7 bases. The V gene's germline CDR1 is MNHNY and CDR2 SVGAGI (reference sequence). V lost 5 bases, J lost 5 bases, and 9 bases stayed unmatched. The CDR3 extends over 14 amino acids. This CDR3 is CASSPRQGFNEQYF. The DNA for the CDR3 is TGTGCCAGCAGTCCCCGACAGGGTTTCAACGAGCAGTACTTC.

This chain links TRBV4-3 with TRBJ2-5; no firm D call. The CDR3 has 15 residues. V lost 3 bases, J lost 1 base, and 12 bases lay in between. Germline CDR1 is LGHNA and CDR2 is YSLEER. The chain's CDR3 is CASSHNAVVQETQYF. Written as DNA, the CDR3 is TGCGCCAGCAGCCACAACGCGGTGGTCCAAGAGACCCAGTACTTC.

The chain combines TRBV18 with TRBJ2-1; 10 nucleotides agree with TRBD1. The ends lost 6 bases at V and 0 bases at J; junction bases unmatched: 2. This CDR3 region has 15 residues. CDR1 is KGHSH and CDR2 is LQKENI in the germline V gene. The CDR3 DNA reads TGTGCCAGCTCCGGGACAGGGGCCTCCTACAATGAGCAGTTCTTC. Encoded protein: CASSGTGASYNEQFF. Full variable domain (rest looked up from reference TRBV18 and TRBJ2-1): NAGVMQNPRHLVRRRGQEARLRCSPMKGHSHVYWYRQLPEEGLKFMVYLQKENIIDESGMPKERFSAEFPKEGPSILRIQQVVRGDSAAYFCASSGTGASYNEQFFGPGTRLTVL.

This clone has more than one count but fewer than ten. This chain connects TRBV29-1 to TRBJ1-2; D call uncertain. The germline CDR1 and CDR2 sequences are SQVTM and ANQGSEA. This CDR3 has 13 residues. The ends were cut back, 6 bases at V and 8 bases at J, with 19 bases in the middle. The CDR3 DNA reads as TGCAGCGTCCTAGGCGTGGTCCAACACGGCTACACCTTC. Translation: CSVLGVVQHGYTF.

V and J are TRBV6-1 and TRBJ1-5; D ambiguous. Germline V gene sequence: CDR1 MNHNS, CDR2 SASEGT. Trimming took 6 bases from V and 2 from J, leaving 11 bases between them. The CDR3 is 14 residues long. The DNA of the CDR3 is TGTGCCAGCAGCCGAGTCCCGGGCAATCAGCCCCAGCATTTT. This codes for CASSRVPGNQPQHF.

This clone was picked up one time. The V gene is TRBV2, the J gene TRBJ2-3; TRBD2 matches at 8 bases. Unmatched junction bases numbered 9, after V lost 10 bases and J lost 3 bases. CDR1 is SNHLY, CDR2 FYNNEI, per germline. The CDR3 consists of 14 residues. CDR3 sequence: CATTGGGATDTQYF. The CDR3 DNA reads TGTGCCACCACGGGGGGGGGAGCTACAGATACGCAGTATTTT.

The chain's CDR3 is CASSSLQRGTEAFF. The CDR3 DNA sequence: TGCGCCAGCAGCTCCTTACAAAGGGGGACTGAAGCTTTCTTT. The rearrangement joins TRBV4-1 to TRBJ1-1; D might be TRBD1 (6 bases). The CDR3 sequence is 14 residues long. The germline CDR1 and CDR2 sequences are MGHRA and YSYEKL. The V gene lost 5 bases and the J gene lost 5 bases, with 15 bases spanning the gap.

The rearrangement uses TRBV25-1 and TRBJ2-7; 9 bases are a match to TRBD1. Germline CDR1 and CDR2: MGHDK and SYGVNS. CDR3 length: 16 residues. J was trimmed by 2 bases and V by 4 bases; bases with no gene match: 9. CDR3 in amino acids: CASSAYTGGIPYEQYF. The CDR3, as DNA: TGTGCCAGCAGTGCATACACAGGGGGCATACCCTACGAGCAGTACTTC.

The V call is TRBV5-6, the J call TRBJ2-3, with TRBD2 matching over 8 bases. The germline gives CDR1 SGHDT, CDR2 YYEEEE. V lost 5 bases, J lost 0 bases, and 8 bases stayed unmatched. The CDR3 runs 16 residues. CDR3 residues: CASRYSGTRSTDTQYF. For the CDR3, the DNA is TGTGCCAGCAGGTACTCCGGGACTAGAAGCACAGATACGCAGTATTTT.

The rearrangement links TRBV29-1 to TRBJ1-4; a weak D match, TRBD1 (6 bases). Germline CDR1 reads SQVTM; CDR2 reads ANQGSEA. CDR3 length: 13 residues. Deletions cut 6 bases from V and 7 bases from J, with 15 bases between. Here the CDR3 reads CSVNARGSEKLFF. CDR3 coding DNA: TGCAGCGTAAATGCAAGGGGGAGTGAAAAACTGTTTTTT.

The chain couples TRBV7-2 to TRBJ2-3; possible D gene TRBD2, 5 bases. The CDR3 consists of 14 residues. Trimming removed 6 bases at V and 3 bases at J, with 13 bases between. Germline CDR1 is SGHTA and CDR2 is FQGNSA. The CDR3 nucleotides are TGTGCCAGCAGACTAGGCCGGGGAACAGATACGCAGTATTTT. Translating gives CASRLGRGTDTQYF.

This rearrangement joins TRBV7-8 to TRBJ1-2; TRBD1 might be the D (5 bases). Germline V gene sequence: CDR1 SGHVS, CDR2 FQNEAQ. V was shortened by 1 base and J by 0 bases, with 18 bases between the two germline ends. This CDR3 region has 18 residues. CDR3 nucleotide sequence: TGTGCCAGCAGCTTAGTACCCCCTTCGGACATAACTAACTATGGCTACACCTTC. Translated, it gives CASSLVPPSDITNYGYTF.

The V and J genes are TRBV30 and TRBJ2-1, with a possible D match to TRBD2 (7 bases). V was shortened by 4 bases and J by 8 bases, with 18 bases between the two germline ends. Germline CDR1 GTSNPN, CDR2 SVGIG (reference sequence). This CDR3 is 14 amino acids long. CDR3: CAWNYGGARHEQFF. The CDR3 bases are TGTGCCTGGAACTATGGGGGGGCCCGACATGAGCAGTTCTTC.

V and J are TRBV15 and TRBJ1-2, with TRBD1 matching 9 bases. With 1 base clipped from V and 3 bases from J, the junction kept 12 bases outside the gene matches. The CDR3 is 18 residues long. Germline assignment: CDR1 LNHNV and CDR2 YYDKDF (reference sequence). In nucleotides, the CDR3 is TGTGCCACCAGCAGAGCCCCGCAGAGGGACAGGGAAGACTATGGCTACACCTTC. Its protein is CATSRAPQRDREDYGYTF.

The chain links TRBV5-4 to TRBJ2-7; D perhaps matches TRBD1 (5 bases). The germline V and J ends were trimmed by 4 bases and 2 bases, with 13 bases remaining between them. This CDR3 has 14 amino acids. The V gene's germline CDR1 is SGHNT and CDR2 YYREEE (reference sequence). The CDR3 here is CASSEWGRPYEQYF. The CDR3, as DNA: TGTGCCAGCAGCGAATGGGGCAGGCCCTACGAGCAGTACTTC.